These T cell receptor beta chains were read from a single sample in a study of blood T cell repertoires in COVID-19. The protocol was immunoSEQ multiplex PCR, while the TCRdb copy is restricted to in-frame clones and leaves out a portion. The sample has 84,000 or so clones; roughly four fifths are singletons. The sample taken for sequencing was peripheral blood. The receptor set was obtained from a woman of 80 years or more with acute or convalescent COVID-19. CDR3s include the opening cysteine and the closing phenylalanine or tryptophan. A D gene is named only where the DNA matches it firmly. Expanded clones get a size class; other rows say once, few or many, or leave the size out.

TRBV27,NA,TRBJ1-1,NA,CASSSMDGRSEAFF,TGTGCCAGCAGTTCTATGGATGGAAGGAGTGAAGCTTTCTTT
TRBV10-1,NA,TRBJ2-3,TRBD2,CASSESIGLAGGIDTQYF,TGCGCCAGCAGTGAGTCGATCGGACTAGCGGGAGGGATAGATACGCAGTATTTT
TRBV11-2,NA,TRBJ2-7,TRBD2,CASSFLGLAGEQYF,TGTGCCAGCAGCTTTCTGGGACTAGCGGGTGAGCAGTACTTC
TRBV7-9,NA,TRBJ1-2,NA,CASSLTGTSGPRNYGYTF,TGTGCCAGCAGCTTAACCGGGACAAGTGGCCCTAGGAACTATGGCTACACCTTC
TRBV27,NA,TRBJ1-4,NA,CASSLSIYEKLFF,TGTGCCAGCAGTTTATCAATATATGAAAAACTGTTTTTT
TRBV7-3,NA,TRBJ1-2,TRBD1,CASSLIGTGATYGYTF,TGTGCCAGCAGCTTAATAGGGACAGGAGCCACCTATGGCTACACCTTC
TRBV12-5,NA,TRBJ2-1,NA,CASGLVGGNNEQFF,TGTGCTAGTGGTTTGGTGGGGGGAAACAATGAGCAGTTCTTC
TRBV19,NA,TRBJ1-3,NA,CASSISGGGNTIYF,TGTGCCAGTAGTATCTCAGGAGGTGGAAACACCATATATTTT
TRBV27,NA,TRBJ1-1,TRBD1,CASSWDRGGTEAFF,TGTGCCAGCAGTTGGGACAGGGGTGGCACTGAAGCTTTCTTT
TRBV6-5,many,TRBJ1-1,NA,CASGLAAAFF,TGTGCCAGCGGACTGGCGGCAGCTTTCTTT
TRBV28,NA,TRBJ2-5,TRBD2,CASSLRRGDPRETQYF,TGTGCCAGCAGTTTGCGGCGGGGGGATCCAAGAGAGACCCAGTACTTC
TRBV19,NA,TRBJ1-5,TRBD1,CASSIPGQGDSQPQHF,TGTGCCAGTAGTATCCCGGGACAGGGGGATAGTCAGCCCCAGCATTTT
TRBV5-1,NA,TRBJ2-2,NA,CASTHDRGGGELFF,TGCGCCAGCACCCATGATAGGGGTGGCGGGGAGCTGTTTTTT
TRBV7-9,NA,TRBJ1-2,NA,CASSLDSPNYGYTF,TGTGCCAGCAGCTTAGACAGTCCTAACTATGGCTACACCTTC